This TCR beta chain was sequenced for a study of vaccination and CD4 T cells after COVID-19. Treatment noted: roughly ten-day PBMC culture with coronavirus spike peptide pools or control peptides (ViraFEST assay). CD4+ T lymphocytes from the unexposed donor were collected before the COVID-19 pandemic (2011-2018). The CDR3 loop spans 12 amino acids. The germline CDR1 and CDR2 sequences are SGHTA and FQGNSA. Trimming shortened V by 3 bases and J by 2 bases, and 2 bases separated the two germline ends. General observations from the study: Median SARS-CoV-2-reactive clonotype numbers went up from roughly 19 to 38, but not significantly.

This clonotype is large by share. The antigen is not known. The Oncomine TCR Beta short-read assay was applied to DNA of cultured CD4+ T cells. TCRdb reprocessed the PCR reads with MiXCR, giving one entry per CDR3 protein. The sample holds over 7,000 distinct CDR3 sequences, 45% to 55% seen once. The rearrangement joins TRBV7-2 to TRBJ1-3; D gene uncertain. The sequenced material came from CD4+ T cells from blood, cultured in vitro. The clonotype was recovered from a human donor in good health. This CDR3 reads CASSFPGNTIYF. The DNA of the CDR3 is TGTGCCAGCAGCTTTCCTGGAAACACCATATATTTT.